This T cell receptor (beta chain) was profiled in a study of blood T cell repertoires in COVID-19. This clone was counted between two and nine times. Authors' processing steps: Using reference gene primer amplification, nucleated cell counts were estimated. Sequencing was performed with immunoSEQ multiplex PCR; in TCRdb, only in-frame clones are kept and a portion is missing. The V and J calls and clone size come from that table; D and trimming were worked out from the DNA. The sample has approximately 200,000 clones; about 90% are singletons. V lost 5 bases and J 4 bases, leaving 9 bases between the germline ends. The CDR3 runs 13 residues. From germline, CDR1 is MNHNY and CDR2 SVGAGI (reference sequence).

The V gene is TRBV6-6, the J gene TRBJ1-5, with D possibly TRBD1 on 6 matching bases. This TCR was sampled from an older woman with acute or convalescent COVID-19. Input material: peripheral blood. The CDR3 reads CASSNRVNQPQHF. CDR3 sequence (DNA): TGTGCCAGCAGTAACAGGGTTAATCAGCCCCAGCATTTT.